This T cell receptor (beta chain) stems from a study of blood T cell repertoires in COVID-19. Germline V gene sequence: CDR1 SQVTM, CDR2 ANQGSEA. The V end lost 4 bases, the J end lost 1 base, and 7 bases lay between the germline ends. The CDR3 length is 12 residues. TCRdb keeps only in-frame clones here, not all; method: immunoSEQ multiplex PCR. Here the sample spans over 300,000 clones, 87% being singletons. The cohort comprised adults aged about 18 to 89 years residing in around 25 US areas. In assigning cohorts, the study relied on participant-reported clinical history. Recovery among Cohort 3 donors was established by two negative PCRs, clearance, or symptom resolution.

The sequence came from a woman between 25 and 40 years old who had recovered from COVID-19. Sequencing was performed on PBMCs or T cells enriched from blood (not recorded which). V gene TRBV29-1 combines with J gene TRBJ1-1; D not resolved. The CDR3 sequence: CSVGRSNTEAFF. CDR3 coding DNA: TGCAGCGTTGGTAGATCGAACACTGAAGCTTTCTTT. The full variable domain, with the rest looked up from reference TRBV29-1 and TRBJ1-1, is SAVISQKPSRDICQRGTSLTIQCQVDSQVTMMFWYRQQPGQSLTLIATANQGSEATYESGFVIDKFPISRPNLTFSTLTVSNMSPEDSSIYLCSVGRSNTEAFFGQGTRLTVV.